Listed here are 10 T cell receptor beta chains from one sample, sequenced in a study of T cell responses to AZD1222 COVID-19 vaccine. The assay was immunoSEQ multiplex PCR, and TCRdb's table has in-frame clones only and misses some. The sample holds approximately 100,000 clones, roughly 84% seen once. The sequences come from peripheral blood, collected on day 0 of AZD1222 vaccination. Source of these receptors: an adult in good health.

The CDR3 DNA follows: TGTGCCTGGATTCGGGACAGCGCCTCCCTTAACTATGGCTACACCTTC. This gives the protein CAWIRDSASLNYGYTF. J is TRBJ1-2 and V is TRBV30; 7 bases fit TRBD1. The CDR3 spans 16 residues. Germline CDR1 reads GTSNPN; CDR2 reads SVGIG (reference sequence). The J segment lost 1 base and the V segment lost 4 bases, leaving 12 bases of the junction unmatched.

The chain employs TRBV3-1 (or the pseudogene TRBV3-2) and TRBJ2-7; TRBD1 or TRBD2 may be the D gene (6 bases each). The CDR3 runs to 13 residues. From germline, CDR1 is LGHDT and CDR2 YNNKEL (reference sequence). Trimming removed 7 bases at V and 4 bases at J, with 14 bases between. CDR3 nucleotide sequence: TGTGCCAGCATCTCGGAGGGGGGTTACGAGCAGTACTTC. Translated: CASISEGGYEQYF.

The CDR3 is CASSQGLGAVRQFF. The CDR3 DNA follows: TGCGCCAGCAGCCAAGGGCTGGGAGCGGTTAGGCAGTTCTTC. This chain joins TRBV4-1 and TRBJ2-1, with TRBD2 as a possible D gene (5 bases). Trimming shortened V by 1 base and J by 12 bases, and 16 bases separated the two germline ends. The CDR3 has 14 residues. Germline lookup yields CDR1 MGHRA and CDR2 YSYEKL.

This clone appeared once. This rearrangement joins TRBV29-1 to TRBJ2-2; 8 bases map to TRBD1. CDR1 is SQVTM, CDR2 ANQGSEA, per germline. The CDR3 consists of 14 residues. V lost 8 bases to trimming and J lost 0 bases; unmatched junction nucleotides: 5. CDR3 nucleotides: TGCAGCCCTAGGACAGGGACGAACACCGGGGAGCTGTTTTTT. Residues: CSPRTGTNTGELFF.

The chain joins TRBV19 to TRBJ1-2; TRBD1 agrees at 8 bases. Losses at the gene ends were 3 bases for V and 3 bases for J; bases not matched to a gene: 9. The CDR3 has 16 residues. Looked up from germline, CDR1 is LNHDA and CDR2 is SQIVND (reference sequence). CDR3 coding DNA: TGTGCCAGTAGTATGGGCAGGGGGCTTCGGCACTATGGCTACACCTTC. Translation gives CASSMGRGLRHYGYTF. Variable domain in full (rest from reference TRBV19 and TRBJ1-2): DGGITQSPKYLFRKEGQNVTLSCEQNLNHDAMYWYRQDPGQGLRLIYYSQIVNDFQKGDIAEGYSVSREKKESFPLTVTSAQKNPTAFYLCASSMGRGLRHYGYTFGSGTRLTVV.

This sequence joins TRBV19 and TRBJ2-1, with 10 bases lining up with TRBD2. The CDR3 contains 19 residues. Germline assignment: CDR1 LNHDA and CDR2 SQIVND (reference sequence). With 6 bases clipped from V and 0 bases from J, the junction kept 14 bases outside the gene matches. CDR3 sequence (DNA): TGTGCCAGTAGCCTAGGACTAGCGGACTACTTAAACTCCTACAATGAGCAGTTCTTC. Translating gives CASSLGLADYLNSYNEQFF.

V is TRBV7-5 and J is TRBJ2-1; the table names TRBD1, a call not compared with the DNA. TRBV7-5 constitutes a pseudogene. This CDR3 has 15 amino acids. For the CDR3, the DNA is TGTGTCAGAAGCTTAGTTTCCCAGGAAGGTAGTGAGCAGTTCTTC. This encodes CVRSLVSQEGSEQFF.

The rearrangement uses TRBV2 and TRBJ2-2; D might be TRBD1 (5 bases). CDR3 length: 15 residues. Trimming removed 5 bases at V and 0 bases at J, with 10 bases between. Germline-derived CDR1 and CDR2 are SNHLY and FYNNEI. CDR3 sequence: CASSTWTPNTGELFF. The CDR3, as DNA: TGTGCCAGCAGTACTTGGACACCGAACACCGGGGAGCTGTTTTTT.

This clone was detected only a few times. The chain uses TRBV5-1 and TRBJ1-3, with D uncertain. V was pared by 1 base and J by 2 bases, with 10 bases between. Germline-derived CDR1 and CDR2 are SGHRS and YFSETQ. The CDR3 loop spans 15 amino acids. CDR3 nucleotide sequence: TGCGCCAGCAGCTTGAGAGGCCCCCCTGGAAACACCATATATTTT. As protein: CASSLRGPPGNTIYF.

The V and J genes are TRBV5-4 and TRBJ1-1, with TRBD1 as a possible D gene (5 bases). The V gene's germline CDR1 is SGHNT and CDR2 YYREEE (reference sequence). Trimming stripped 0 bases from V and 0 bases from J, with 12 bases between. The CDR3 totals 16 residues. The DNA of the CDR3 is TGTGCCAGCAGCTTGGGAGGGGCGAAGATGAACACTGAAGCTTTCTTT. Translation: CASSLGGAKMNTEAFF.